Shown below are 22 T cell receptor beta chains from a single sample sequenced in a study of CD8 T cells in Susac syndrome. RNA was extracted with the RNeasy kit, and a quantity of about 0.45 to 1 ug was reverse transcribed using random hexamers. TCRdb re-called the immunoSEQ multiplex PCR reads with MiXCR, one entry per CDR3 protein. The table records some 300,000 distinct CDR3 sequences, almost 85% of them present only once. Sequences were obtained from CD8+ T cells from PBMCs. These receptors were collected from a human donor with multiple sclerosis.

This clonotype was observed a single time. The rearrangement joins TRBV6-5 to TRBJ2-7; 8 nucleotides agree with TRBD2. Germline trimming cut 0 bases from V and 5 bases from J; bases unmatched to any gene: 9. The CDR3 loop spans 16 amino acids. CDR1 MNHEY and CDR2 SVGAGI come from the germline V gene. As DNA, the CDR3 is TGTGCCAGCAGTTACTCGGGCGGCGGGAGGTTTAACGAGCAGTACTTC. It encodes CASSYSGGGRFNEQYF.

The chain is built from TRBV12-3 or TRBV12-4 and TRBJ2-7; perhaps D is TRBD1 or TRBD2 (5 bases each). The CDR3 spans 16 residues. The V end was cut by 4 bases, the J end by 0 bases, with 16 bases between. As DNA, the CDR3 is TGTGCCAGCAGTTCTCCCCGGGGCAGGAGCTCCTACGAGCAGTACTTC. This sequence encodes CASSSPRGRSSYEQYF.

This clonotype was seen more than once but under ten times. The V and J genes are TRBV7-9 and TRBJ2-2; D is uncertain. V dropped 6 bases and J dropped 6 bases, with 8 bases sitting between them. CDR3 size: 12 residues. The germline V gene has CDR1 SEHNR and CDR2 FQNEAQ (reference sequence). The CDR3 region is CASSFPAGELFF. In nucleotides, the CDR3 is TGTGCCAGCAGTTTCCCGGCCGGGGAGCTGTTTTTT.

Comment on this clonotype: The junction departs from germline at one end; a sequencing error may be responsible. This chain links TRBV27 with TRBJ2-1, with 7 bases lining up with TRBD2. The CDR3 has 14 residues. Germline lookup yields CDR1 MNHEY and CDR2 SMNVEV (reference sequence). This CDR3 is CAGSSGLVVGEQFF. In DNA form, the CDR3 reads TGTGCCGGCAGTTCAGGACTAGTGGTTGGTGAGCAGTTCTTC.

This sequence joins TRBV27 and TRBJ1-5, with 9 bases aligning to TRBD1. CDR1 is MNHEY, CDR2 SMNVEV, per germline (reference sequence). The trim removed 6 bases at V and 1 base at J, leaving 1 base unmatched. This CDR3 has 14 residues. Here the CDR3 reads CASRTGGSNQPQHF. The CDR3 DNA follows: TGTGCCAGCAGGACAGGGGGAAGCAATCAGCCCCAGCATTTT.

The chain recombines TRBV7-2 with TRBJ2-7; D possibly matches TRBD1 or TRBD2 (6 bases each). Per germline, CDR1 SGHTA and CDR2 FQGNSA. V gave up 1 base and J gave up 4 bases, with 14 bases separating them. This CDR3 is 15 amino acids long. The DNA of the CDR3 is TGTGCCAGCAGCTTAGGAGCCGGGGGCTTATACGAGCAGTACTTC. Translating gives CASSLGAGGLYEQYF.

This clonotype occurred a few times. The chain is built from TRBV27 and TRBJ1-5; D uncertain. V was trimmed by 2 bases and J by 3 bases, leaving 5 bases between them. This CDR3 comprises 13 residues. Germline CDR1 reads MNHEY; CDR2 reads SMNVEV (reference sequence). CDR3 amino acids: CASSLGPNQPQHF. CDR3 DNA: TGTGCCAGCAGTTTAGGTCCCAATCAGCCCCAGCATTTT.

This clonotype was counted only a few times. This sequence joins TRBV6-2 or TRBV6-3 and TRBJ2-1; 8 nucleotides match TRBD2. V lost 2 bases, J lost 7 bases, and 7 bases stayed unmatched. Germline V gene sequence: CDR1 MNHEY, CDR2 SVGEGT. This CDR3 is 15 amino acids long. The CDR3: CASSYLAGPWNEQFF. CDR3 coding DNA: TGTGCCAGCAGTTACCTAGCGGGTCCCTGGAATGAGCAGTTCTTC.

The chain links TRBV6-2 or TRBV6-3 to TRBJ2-6; tentatively, D is TRBD1 (5 bases). This CDR3 is 16 amino acids long. The V and J ends lost 2 bases and 1 base respectively, with 9 bases between them. Germline values: CDR1 MNHEY, CDR2 SVGEGT. CDR3 region: CASSYLQGSGANVLTF. For the CDR3, the DNA is TGTGCCAGCAGTTACCTTCAGGGTTCTGGGGCCAACGTCCTGACTTTC.

The rearrangement uses TRBV27 and TRBJ2-2; the D is unclear. CDR3 length equals 12 residues. Germline V lookup: CDR1 MNHEY, CDR2 SMNVEV (reference sequence). Trimming stripped 3 bases from V and 7 bases from J, with 6 bases between. In DNA, the CDR3 is TGTGCCAGCAGTTTTGGGCTCGGGGAGCTGTTTTTT. It translates to CASSFGLGELFF.

CDR3 loop: CASSSSVRKPQHF. The CDR3 DNA sequence: TGTGCCAGCAGTTCGTCGGTTAGGAAGCCCCAGCATTTT. The V and J genes are TRBV6-2 or TRBV6-3 and TRBJ1-5; D gene unclear. The CDR3 covers 13 residues. V lost 4 bases to trimming and J lost 8 bases, with 12 bases between them. Germline CDR1 and CDR2: MNHEY and SVGEGT.

Note on this clonotype: At one boundary the junction diverges from the germline segment, which might be a read error. This chain links TRBV7-7 with TRBJ2-7; tentative D call: TRBD1 (6 bases). Germline V gene lookup returns CDR1 SSHAT and CDR2 FNYEAQ (reference sequence). CDR3 size: 13 residues. The CDR3 reads CASSFGQGNEQYF. The CDR3 DNA reads as TGTGCTAGCAGCTTTGGGCAGGGGAACGAGCAGTACTTC.

J is TRBJ2-1 and V is TRBV19, with 7 positions matching TRBD2. Germline-derived CDR1 and CDR2 are LNHDA and SQIVND (reference sequence). The V and J ends lost 3 bases and 10 bases, in that order; junction bases with no gene match: 15. CDR3 size: 16 residues. As DNA, the CDR3 is TGTGCCAGTAGTATCTTTCGGACCCGGGGGACTAACGAGCAGTTCTTC. Its translation is CASSIFRTRGTNEQFF.

V is TRBV3-1 and J is TRBJ1-3, with D perhaps TRBD1 (6 bases). Germline values: CDR1 LGHDT, CDR2 YNNKEL (reference sequence). Trimming left V 4 bases short and J 4 bases short, with 14 bases between. The CDR3 consists of 15 residues. The CDR3 loop reads CASSPSTGQGNTIYF. Here the CDR3 DNA reads TGTGCCAGCAGCCCCTCGACTGGACAGGGAAACACCATATATTTT.

This clonotype was observed a handful of times. V is TRBV4-2 and J is TRBJ2-1; 13 bases fit TRBD2. Germline V gene sequence: CDR1 LGHNA, CDR2 YNFKEQ. Losses at the gene ends were 0 bases for V and 0 bases for J; bases not matched to a gene: 8. This CDR3 comprises 20 residues. The CDR3: CASSQEGAGTSGISYNEQFF. CDR3 DNA sequence: TGTGCCAGCAGCCAAGAGGGGGCCGGGACTAGCGGGATCTCCTACAATGAGCAGTTCTTC.

The rearrangement uses TRBV28 and TRBJ1-2; TRBD1 agrees at 8 bases. This CDR3 region has 14 residues. Germline-derived CDR1 and CDR2 are MDHEN and SYDVKM. With 5 bases clipped from V and 6 bases from J, the junction kept 8 bases outside the gene matches. Written as DNA, the CDR3 is TGTGCCAGCAGTCTCCAGGGGGCAGGAAATGGCTACACCTTC. Translated: CASSLQGAGNGYTF.

The chain is built from TRBV30 and TRBJ1-3, with D uncertain. The CDR3 extends over 14 amino acids. The V end lost 0 bases, the J end lost 5 bases, and 11 bases lay between the germline ends. Germline lookup yields CDR1 GTSNPN and CDR2 SVGIG (reference sequence). The CDR3 nucleotides read TGTGCCTGGAGTGTACGTAACAGCAGAAACACCATATATTTT. Translated: CAWSVRNSRNTIYF. The full variable domain, in which reference TRBV30 and TRBJ1-3 provide the parts outside the CDR3, is SQTIHQWPATLVQPVGSPLSLECTVEGTSNPNLYWYRQAAGRGLQLLFYSVGIGQISSEVPQNLSASRPQDRQFILSSKKLLLSDSGFYLCAWSVRNSRNTIYFGEGSWLTVV.

Here the CDR3 reads CASSPTVGSTGELFF. As DNA, the CDR3 is TGTGCCAGCAGTCCTACAGTCGGGTCCACCGGGGAGCTGTTTTTT. The chain combines TRBV28 with TRBJ2-2, with D uncertain. With 5 bases removed from V and 4 bases from J, the gap between germline ends came to 14 bases. Germline V lookup: CDR1 MDHEN, CDR2 SYDVKM. This CDR3 has 15 residues.

The chain couples TRBV11-2 to TRBJ1-2, with D uncertain. V was pared by 5 bases and J by 0 bases, with 13 bases between. The germline V gene has CDR1 SGHAT and CDR2 FQNNGV. The CDR3 contains 15 residues. The CDR3 is CASSPFAHANYGYTF. CDR3 DNA: TGTGCCAGCAGCCCCTTTGCCCACGCTAACTATGGCTACACCTTC.

The chain uses TRBV28 and TRBJ2-5; no firm D call. This CDR3 has 14 residues. Germline loops: CDR1 MDHEN, CDR2 SYDVKM. V gave up 2 bases and J gave up 5 bases, with 12 bases separating them. The chain's CDR3 is CASSLREGMETQYF. CDR3 in DNA: TGTGCCAGCAGTTTAAGGGAAGGAATGGAGACCCAGTACTTC.

The V gene is TRBV4-1, the J gene TRBJ2-7; 14 bases are shared with TRBD2. Per the germline V gene, CDR1 is MGHRA and CDR2 is YSYEKL. The CDR3 length is 15 residues. The J segment lost 3 bases and the V segment lost 3 bases, leaving 1 base of the junction unmatched. The CDR3 loop is CASSHGLAGGYEQYF. The CDR3 region has the DNA TGCGCCAGCAGCCACGGACTAGCGGGAGGCTACGAGCAGTACTTC.

The rearrangement joins TRBV6-2 or TRBV6-3 to TRBJ2-1; 13 bases align to TRBD2. Germline assignment: CDR1 MNHEY and CDR2 SVGEGT. This CDR3 spans 17 amino acids. With 4 bases clipped from V and 0 bases from J, the junction kept 3 bases outside the gene matches. The CDR3, as DNA: TGTGCCAGCAGTTTCGGACTAGCGGGAGTCTCCTACAATGAGCAGTTCTTC. Amino acids: CASSFGLAGVSYNEQFF.